Listed below are T cell receptor beta chains from one sample, sequenced in a study of T cell repertoires in cytomegalovirus infection. In TCRdb, the reads were re-called with MiXCR into one record per CDR3 protein. The sample lists a few hundred thousand distinct CDR3 sequences, over 7.5% occurring once. The sample comprised PBMCs. Every receptor here comes from a human donor in good health (CMV status not recorded). Some clones in this sample may be carry-over from other donors' samples. Each CDR3 is given with its conserved first and last residue. A D gene is named only where the DNA matches it firmly. Some rows mark clone size as missing; the rest say once, few, many or name a class of expanded clone.

TRBV18	TRBJ1-2	TRBD1	few	CASSPRTGGIGYTF	TGTGCCAGCTCACCTAGGACAGGGGGCATAGGCTACACCTTC
TRBV12-3/TRBV12-4	TRBJ2-7	NA	many	CASRPDGTPSYEQYF	TGTGCCAGCAGGCCCGACGGCACCCCCAGCTACGAGCAGTACTTC
TRBV2	TRBJ2-7	NA	NA	CASSTIPGLRYEQYF	TGTGCCAGCAGTACTATTCCGGGACTCCGCTACGAGCAGTACTTC
TRBV7-9	TRBJ1-5	TRBD1	many	CASSLVKLGQGNGEPQHF	TGTGCCAGCAGCTTAGTAAAGCTGGGACAGGGAAATGGTGAGCCCCAGCATTTT
TRBV10-3	TRBJ1-1	NA	NA	CVIRSDANTEAFF	TGTGTCATCAGATCAGATGCGAACACTGAAGCTTTCTTT
TRBV29-1	TRBJ2-6	NA	NA	CSVEDRAGANVLTF	TGCAGCGTTGAAGACAGGGCCGGGGCCAACGTCCTGACTTTC
TRBV7-9	TRBJ2-7	TRBD1	many	CASSLGDRDLDEQYF	TGTGCCAGCAGCTTAGGAGACAGGGATTTGGACGAGCAGTACTTC
TRBV6-2/TRBV6-3	TRBJ1-1	NA	few	CASSRSRGRTEAFF	TGTGCCAGCAGCCGCTCTCGGGGTCGGACTGAAGCTTTCTTT
TRBV6-2/TRBV6-3	TRBJ2-3	NA	few	CASRDSSGTDTQYF	TGTGCCAGCAGAGATTCGAGCGGCACAGATACGCAGTATTTT
TRBV12-3/TRBV12-4	TRBJ2-2	NA	NA	CASSFGGGLAGELFF	TGTGCCAGCAGTTTCGGAGGGGGGTTAGCCGGGGAGCTGTTTTTT
TRBV14	TRBJ2-3	NA	NA	CASSRVRGERTDTQYF	TGTGCCAGCAGCCGCGTGAGGGGAGAGAGGACAGATACGCAGTATTTT
TRBV6-1	TRBJ2-5	NA	many	CASMTGAVIFQEGQYF	TGTGCCAGCATGACGGGGGCAGTTATTTTCCAAGAGGGCCAGTACTTC
TRBV6-5	TRBJ2-7	TRBD1	NA	CASRHTATGEGEQYF	TGTGCCAGCAGACATACCGCGACAGGGGAAGGCGAGCAGTACTTC
TRBV19	TRBJ1-1	NA	few	CASSIGPGTNTEAFF	TGTGCCAGTAGTATAGGACCAGGTACGAACACTGAAGCTTTCTTT
TRBV25-1	TRBJ1-2	NA	many	CATESGGYTF	TGTGCCACAGAAAGTGGTGGCTACACCTTC
TRBV7-2	TRBJ2-5	NA	NA	CASSLGSETQYF	TGTGCCAGCAGCTTAGGATCGGAGACCCAGTACTTC
TRBV27	TRBJ2-1	NA	few	CASSLGVWSNEQFF	TGTGCCAGCAGTTTAGGGGTGTGGAGCAATGAGCAGTTCTTC
TRBV20-1	TRBJ2-1	NA	NA	CSADARKQNNEQFF	TGCAGTGCGGACGCTAGGAAACAGAACAATGAGCAGTTCTTC
TRBV7-2	TRBJ2-7	TRBD1	many	CASSSGTVTYEQYF	TGTGCCAGCAGCTCCGGGACAGTCACCTACGAGCAGTACTTC
TRBV7-9	TRBJ1-2	NA	many	CASSLWGPSTNYGYTF	TGTGCCAGCAGCTTATGGGGCCCATCGACTAACTATGGCTACACCTTC
TRBV2	TRBJ2-1	TRBD2	few	CASSEERGLYNEQFF	TGTGCCAGCAGTGAAGAGCGGGGGCTGTACAATGAGCAGTTCTTC
TRBV7-2	TRBJ1-1	NA	many	CASSLEGSMNTEAFF	TGTGCCAGCAGCTTAGAAGGGTCTATGAACACTGAAGCTTTCTTT
TRBV7-6	TRBJ2-7	NA	few	CASSLDYHEQYF	TGTGCCAGCAGCTTGGACTATCACGAGCAGTACTTC
TRBV20-1	TRBJ1-2	NA	few	CSADRNNYGYTF	TGCAGTGCCGATAGGAATAACTATGGCTACACCTTC
TRBV7-8	TRBJ2-7	TRBD2	many	CASSPALGTSGRMSSYEQYF	TGTGCCAGCAGCCCTGCCCTAGGGACTAGCGGCCGCATGAGCTCCTACGAGCAGTACTTC
TRBV19	TRBJ1-5	NA	many	CATQTAEASNQPQHF	TGTGCCACTCAGACGGCAGAAGCTAGCAATCAGCCCCAGCATTTT
TRBV12-3/TRBV12-4	TRBJ1-2	NA	many	CASSLALQVTNYGYTF	TGTGCCAGCAGTTTAGCCCTACAGGTGACCAACTATGGCTACACCTTC
TRBV4-3	TRBJ1-4	TRBD1	few	CASSLGQGGGINEKLFF	TGCGCCAGCAGCCTGGGACAGGGCGGGGGTATTAATGAAAAACTGTTTTTT
TRBV27	TRBJ2-2	NA	few	CASSLGPDTGELFF	TGTGCCAGCAGTTTGGGACCAGACACCGGGGAGCTGTTTTTT
TRBV28	TRBJ2-1	NA	NA	CASNSGLFGGNEQFF	TGTGCCAGCAATTCCGGCCTGTTTGGGGGTAATGAGCAGTTCTTC
TRBV7-2	TRBJ1-5	TRBD1	many	CASSLMDRGGQPQHF	TGTGCCAGCAGCCTAATGGACAGGGGCGGACAGCCCCAGCATTTT
TRBV6-8	TRBJ1-1	NA	NA	CASSPTHMNTEAFF	TGTGCCAGCAGCCCGACACACATGAACACTGAAGCTTTCTTT
TRBV20-1	TRBJ2-7	NA	NA	CSAAAGSSLDEQYF	TGCAGTGCTGCGGCAGGGAGCTCTTTGGACGAGCAGTACTTC
TRBV6-5	TRBJ1-1	NA	many	CASSSGDQNTEAFF	TGTGCCAGCAGTTCCGGGGACCAGAACACTGAAGCTTTCTTT
TRBV12-3/TRBV12-4	TRBJ1-2	NA	NA	CASSRDGLYGYTF	TGTGCCAGCAGTCGGGACGGTCTCTATGGCTACACCTTC
TRBV25-1	TRBJ1-2	TRBD1	NA	CASSGTGGPNYGYTF	TGTGCCAGCAGTGGGACAGGGGGCCCCAACTATGGCTACACCTTC
TRBV14	TRBJ2-6	NA	NA	CASSLLDPGSSGANVLTF	TGTGCCAGCAGCCTCCTCGACCCGGGGAGTTCTGGGGCCAACGTCCTGACTTTC
TRBV20-1	TRBJ2-7	NA	few	CSARALGDGSSYEQYF	TGCAGTGCTAGGGCCCTCGGGGACGGGAGCTCCTACGAGCAGTACTTC
TRBV20-1	TRBJ2-7	TRBD2	NA	CSASRGLVDAYEQYF	TGCAGTGCTAGTAGGGGACTAGTGGATGCCTACGAGCAGTACTTC
TRBV20-1	TRBJ1-6	TRBD1	few	CSAWTGVRSPLHF	TGCAGTGCTTGGACAGGTGTTAGATCACCCCTCCACTTT
TRBV27	TRBJ2-1	NA	NA	CARASSVSHEQFF	TGTGCCAGGGCGAGTAGCGTCTCCCATGAGCAGTTCTTC
TRBV6-1	TRBJ2-5	NA	few	CASSPQLGETQYF	TGTGCCAGCAGCCCCCAACTGGGAGAGACCCAGTACTTC
TRBV5-5	TRBJ2-5	TRBD2	NA	CASSVIAGGPTGETQYF	TGTGCCAGCAGCGTAATAGCGGGAGGGCCGACCGGTGAGACCCAGTACTTC
TRBV7-6	TRBJ2-1	NA	few	CASSLGARPSSYNEQFF	TGTGCCAGCAGCTTAGGCGCTCGTCCATCCTCCTACAATGAGCAGTTCTTC
TRBV6-2/TRBV6-3	TRBJ2-7	NA	NA	CASTDRDREYEQYF	TGTGCCAGCACCGATCGGGACCGGGAGTACGAGCAGTACTTC
TRBV14	TRBJ2-1	NA	NA	CASSQARPYNEQFF	TGTGCCAGCAGCCAAGCGAGGCCCTACAATGAGCAGTTCTTC
TRBV7-9	TRBJ1-2	NA	many	CASSLRSPNHPNYGYTF	TGTGCCAGCAGCTTAAGGTCCCCAAACCATCCTAACTATGGCTACACCTTC
TRBV11-2	TRBJ1-6	TRBD1	many	CASSPEGTGGSPLHF	TGTGCCAGCAGCCCCGAAGGGACAGGGGGGTCACCCCTCCACTTT
TRBV20-1	TRBJ1-6	TRBD1	many	CSARDLGTGVVNSPLHF	TGCAGTGCTAGAGATCTCGGGACAGGGGTGGTTAATTCACCCCTCCACTTT